This T cell receptor (beta chain) derives from a study of CD8+ T cells in alopecia areata. Germline V gives CDR1 MNHEY, CDR2 SVGAGI. Trimming removed 4 bases from V and 0 bases from J; junction bases left unmatched: 5. This CDR3 has 15 amino acids. Extraction of RNA preceded its reverse transcription into cDNA, which served as the sequencing template. Generated by immunoSEQ multiplex PCR, the TCRdb table keeps only in-frame clones and is missing some. The data contain over 110,000 clones, roughly 46% of them singletons. The J gene is TRBJ1-1, the V gene TRBV6-5; the match to TRBD1 covers 7 bases. The input for sequencing was CD4+ T cells sorted from blood, taken at week 0. The receptor was isolated from a human donor with alopecia areata. CDR3 in amino acids: CASSSTGAVNTEAFF. The CDR3 DNA reads as TGTGCCAGCAGTTCTACAGGGGCTGTGAACACTGAAGCTTTCTTT.